These 15 T cell receptor beta chains were all obtained from the same sample, sequenced in a study of blood T cell repertoires in COVID-19. The method was immunoSEQ multiplex PCR; TCRdb's version includes in-frame clones alone and lacks a portion of them. The sample has fewer than 150,000 clones; around 86% are singletons. Sequencing used peripheral blood. The receptor set was obtained from a woman in her 50s who had recovered from COVID-19.

The chain is built from TRBV11-3 and TRBJ2-5; 15 bases are a match to TRBD2. Per the germline V gene, CDR1 is SGHNT and CDR2 is YENEEA. J was trimmed by 3 bases and V by 5 bases; bases with no gene match: 4. The length of the CDR3 is 16 residues. CDR3 bases: TGTGCCAGCAGCCGAGGACTAGCGGGAGGGAAAGAGACCCAGTACTTC. Its translation is CASSRGLAGGKETQYF.

The V and J genes are TRBV28 and TRBJ2-7, with D possibly being TRBD1 (6 bases). This CDR3 spans 13 amino acids. Germline assignment: CDR1 MDHEN and CDR2 SYDVKM. With 5 bases removed from V and 3 bases from J, the gap between germline ends came to 11 bases. As DNA, the CDR3 is TGTGCCAGCAGTGCAGGGGTAGGCTACGAGCAGTACTTC. Translating it yields CASSAGVGYEQYF.

The chain carries TRBV10-1 and TRBJ1-6; 12 nucleotides agree with TRBD1. CDR1 is WNHNN, CDR2 SYGVQD, per germline (reference sequence). The V segment lost 1 base and the J segment 5 bases; nucleotides outside the gene matches: 9. The CDR3 is made up of 19 amino acids. The CDR3 bases are TGCGCCAGCAGTGAGTACCGGGACAGGGGGCGCGGGGATAATTCACCCCTCCACTTT. Protein product: CASSEYRDRGRGDNSPLHF.

The chain carries TRBV7-2 and TRBJ2-3; D is undetermined. CDR1 and CDR2 from the germline V gene are SGHTA and FQGNSA. This CDR3 contains 12 residues. The V end lost 3 bases, the J end lost 4 bases, and 5 bases lay between the germline ends. The CDR3 region has the DNA TGTGCCAGCAGCTTTTATCCAGATACGCAGTATTTT. Translated, it gives CASSFYPDTQYF.

This clone was found once. This sequence joins TRBV6-5 and TRBJ2-2; 9 nucleotides match TRBD1. Germline CDR1 MNHEY, CDR2 SVGAGI. The CDR3 has 15 amino acids. Trimming at V came to 5 bases and at J to 1 base, leaving 2 bases not matched to a gene. DNA for the CDR3: TGTGCCAGCAGTCGACAGGGGGGGAACACCGGGGAGCTGTTTTTT. It is translated as CASSRQGGNTGELFF.

Comments on this clone: Since a much larger clone is just one base distant, this may be a read error. V is TRBV10-3 and J is TRBJ1-2; D is ambiguous. Trimming took 3 bases from V and 4 from J, leaving 3 bases between them. From germline, CDR1 is ENHRY and CDR2 SYGVKD. The CDR3 is 11 residues long. The CDR3 is CAISDIYGYTF. The CDR3, as DNA: TGTGCCATCAGTGACATCTATGGCTACACCTTC.

This chain links TRBV19 with TRBJ1-1, with unresolved D. V lost 3 bases to trimming and J lost 6 bases, with 14 bases between them. Germline CDR1 reads LNHDA; CDR2 reads SQIVND (reference sequence). The CDR3 is 14 amino acids. The CDR3 here is CASSMPRVSAEAFF. The CDR3 DNA follows: TGTGCCAGTAGTATGCCGAGGGTCTCGGCTGAAGCTTTCTTT.

The chain is built from TRBV7-2 and TRBJ1-1; 7 bases match TRBD1. The V segment lost 4 bases and the J segment 5 bases; nucleotides outside the gene matches: 13. The CDR3 has 16 residues. Germline CDR1 is SGHTA and CDR2 is FQGNSA. The CDR3 loop is CASSSTRDSWETEAFF. The CDR3 DNA follows: TGTGCCAGCAGCTCAACCCGGGACAGTTGGGAGACTGAAGCTTTCTTT.

This sequence joins TRBV5-6 and TRBJ2-7; 12 bases align to TRBD1. V was pared by 3 bases and J by 7 bases, with 11 bases of the junction left unmatched. CDR3 size: 16 residues. Per germline, CDR1 SGHDT and CDR2 YYEEEE. CDR3 nucleotide sequence: TGTGCCAGCAGCTCGTATGGGACAGGGGGCCGCTTAGAGCAGTACTTC. It is translated as CASSSYGTGGRLEQYF. Together with reference TRBV5-6 and TRBJ2-7, the CDR3 gives the full variable domain: DAGVTQSPTHLIKTRGQQVTLRCSPKSGHDTVSWYQQALGQGPQFIFQYYEEEERQRGNFPDRFSGHQFPNYSSELNVNALLLGDSALYLCASSSYGTGGRLEQYFGPGTRLTVT.

This chain joins TRBV4-2 and TRBJ1-6; 7 nucleotides line up with TRBD1. The J segment lost 8 bases and the V segment lost 2 bases, leaving 3 bases of the junction unmatched. The germline V gene encodes CDR1 LGHNA and CDR2 YNFKEQ. This CDR3 comprises 14 residues. CDR3 sequence reads: CASSQTGTDSPLHF. In nucleotides, the CDR3 is TGTGCCAGCAGCCAAACCGGGACAGATTCACCCCTCCACTTT.

This clone was found once. The rearrangement uses TRBV19 and TRBJ1-2; D call uncertain. Looked up from germline, CDR1 is LNHDA and CDR2 is SQIVND (reference sequence). Trimming removed 7 bases at V and 5 bases at J, with 11 bases between. The CDR3 sequence is 12 residues long. The CDR3 DNA sequence: TGTGCCAGTACCCACTCCCCGTATGGCTACACCTTC. Protein: CASTHSPYGYTF.

This chain joins TRBV5-5 and TRBJ2-7; 7 nucleotides match TRBD1. The CDR3 is 13 amino acids. In germline, CDR1 is SGHKS, CDR2 YYEKEE (reference sequence). V dropped 2 bases and J dropped 6; count of bases not matched to a gene: 5. CDR3 nucleotides: TGTGCCAGCAGCTTTGGACAGGCTTTCGAGCAGTACTTC. Residues: CASSFGQAFEQYF.

The J gene is TRBJ1-2, the V gene TRBV28, with a weak D call TRBD1 (6 bases). V lost 6 bases to trimming and J lost 2 bases, with 7 bases between them. The germline V gene has CDR1 MDHEN and CDR2 SYDVKM. The CDR3 has 12 residues. The CDR3 spells CASRQGNYGYTF. For the CDR3, the DNA is TGTGCCAGCAGGCAGGGGAACTATGGCTACACCTTC.

The V and J genes are TRBV11-2 and TRBJ2-3; no definite D call. The CDR3 spans 14 residues. Germline V CDR1 and CDR2: SGHAT, FQNNGV. The V end lost 0 bases, the J end lost 6 bases, and 10 bases lay between the germline ends. The CDR3 DNA reads as TGTGCCAGCAGCTTAGATCAACGCCGGGATACGCAGTATTTT. Its translation is CASSLDQRRDTQYF.

This clone has a handful of counts. This chain connects TRBV27 to TRBJ1-6; D ambiguous. The CDR3 spans 13 residues. CDR1 and CDR2 (germline): MNHEY, SMNVEV (reference sequence). Trimming left V 5 bases short and J 7 bases short, with 9 bases between. The CDR3 coding sequence is TGTGCCAGCAGTCCCCTACAGAATTCACCCCTCCACTTT. Translated, it gives CASSPLQNSPLHF.